Below are 15 T cell receptor beta chains sequenced from a single sample in a study of cytomegalovirus exposure and HLA in healthy donors. Primers for the PCR totalled 60 Vbeta and 13 Jbeta. Some clones are missing from TCRdb's copy, which holds only in-frame ones; the method was immunoSEQ multiplex PCR. The sample yields about 130,000 clones, around 77% seen once. The sequenced material came from PBMCs. These TCRs come from a woman aged 45 to 65 in good health and CMV-seronegative.

The CDR3 sequence is CASSQVAGTGGYGYTF. The CDR3 nucleotides are TGCGCCAGCAGCCAAGTGGCCGGGACAGGGGGCTATGGCTACACCTTC. The chain couples TRBV4-3 to TRBJ1-2, with 11 bases aligning to TRBD1. CDR1 and CDR2 from the germline V gene are LGHNA and YSLEER. The V and J ends lost 1 base and 4 bases, in that order; junction bases with no gene match: 5. The CDR3 consists of 16 residues.

This clone was seen just once. J is TRBJ2-5 and V is TRBV5-1, with 14 bases fitting TRBD2. This CDR3 region has 17 residues. Per germline, CDR1 SGHRS and CDR2 YFSETQ. V dropped 5 bases and J dropped 5; count of bases not matched to a gene: 11. CDR3 in amino acids: CASRPRLAGGPRETQYF. CDR3 sequence (DNA): TGCGCCAGCAGGCCCAGACTAGCGGGAGGGCCAAGGGAGACCCAGTACTTC. Drawing the rest from reference TRBV5-1 and TRBJ2-5, the complete variable domain is KAGVTQTPRYLIKTRGQQVTLSCSPISGHRSVSWYQQTPGQGLQFLFEYFSETQRNKGNFPGRFSGRQFSNSRSEMNVSTLELGDSALYLCASRPRLAGGPRETQYFGPGTRLLVL.

This sequence joins TRBV27 and TRBJ2-2; 7 nucleotides match TRBD1. Trimming cost V 2 bases and J 3 bases; bases outside gene matches: 3. CDR1 MNHEY and CDR2 SMNVEV come from the germline V gene (reference sequence). CDR3 length: 15 residues. CDR3 bases: TGTGCCAGCAGTTTAGAGCAGGGGGACACCGGGGAGCTGTTTTTT. It translates to CASSLEQGDTGELFF.

The chain uses TRBV12-5 and TRBJ2-5; 11 positions match TRBD2. The V segment lost 0 bases and the J segment 12 bases; nucleotides outside the gene matches: 12. Germline CDR1 and CDR2: LGHNT and FRNRAP. CDR3 length: 16 residues. CDR3 loop: CASGLVVGTSGPEKYF. In DNA form, the CDR3 reads TGTGCTAGTGGTTTGGTAGTAGGGACTAGCGGCCCGGAAAAGTACTTC.

The gene calls are TRBV10-3 and TRBJ1-1; D gene uncertain. The germline gives CDR1 ENHRY, CDR2 SYGVKD. The V and J ends lost 0 bases and 1 base respectively, with 9 bases between them. CDR3 size: 15 residues. The CDR3 protein is CAISESQESNTEAFF. The CDR3 DNA follows: TGTGCCATCAGTGAGTCGCAGGAATCGAACACTGAAGCTTTCTTT.

The table lists this clone with a count of one. The chain has TRBV15 and TRBJ2-3; a possible D gene is TRBD2 (6 bases). CDR1 is LNHNV, CDR2 YYDKDF, per germline (reference sequence). Deletions cut 3 bases from V and 0 bases from J, with 7 bases between. This CDR3 has 14 residues. The chain's CDR3 is CATSRGLSTDTQYF. In DNA form, the CDR3 reads TGTGCCACCAGCAGGGGACTTAGCACAGATACGCAGTATTTT.

J is TRBJ2-3 and V is TRBV4-2; TRBD2 agrees at 14 bases. Germline values: CDR1 LGHNA, CDR2 YNFKEQ. CDR3 length equals 19 residues. With 0 bases clipped from V and 1 base from J, the junction kept 6 bases outside the gene matches. The CDR3 sequence: CASSQDGLAGGPGTDTQYF. The CDR3 DNA sequence: TGTGCCAGCAGCCAAGACGGACTAGCGGGAGGCCCTGGCACAGATACGCAGTATTTT.

The V call is TRBV5-1, the J call TRBJ2-7; TRBD1 matches at 11 bases. Germline V CDR1 and CDR2: SGHRS, YFSETQ. This CDR3 has 14 residues. V shed 4 bases, J shed 6 bases, and the junction held 6 bases outside the gene matches. The CDR3 bases are TGCGCCAGCAGCAGGACAGGGGGCGCATCCGAGCAGTACGTC. It encodes CASSRTGGASEQYV.

This clone was seen a single time. The chain uses TRBV5-4 and TRBJ2-4; TRBD2 matches 12 bases. V gave up 1 base and J gave up 3 bases; unmatched junction bases: 5. The CDR3 consists of 17 residues. Per the germline V gene, CDR1 is SGHNT and CDR2 is YYREEE (reference sequence). CDR3 DNA: TGTGCCAGCAGCTTGATTCTAGCGGGAGGGGTCAAAAACATTCAGTACTTC. Protein product: CASSLILAGGVKNIQYF. Full variable domain (remainder filled in from reference TRBV5-4 and TRBJ2-4): ETGVTQSPTHLIKTRGQQVTLRCSSQSGHNTVSWYQQALGQGPQFIFQYYREEENGRGNFPPRFSGLQFPNYSSELNVNALELDDSALYLCASSLILAGGVKNIQYFGAGTRLSVL.

The V gene is TRBV5-1, the J gene TRBJ1-2; D is ambiguous. This CDR3 region has 13 residues. Germline lookup yields CDR1 SGHRS and CDR2 YFSETQ. The V end was cut by 4 bases, the J end by 8 bases, with 15 bases between. CDR3 in amino acids: CASSPPGPRGYTF. The CDR3 nucleotides read TGCGCCAGCAGCCCGCCCGGCCCTAGGGGCTACACCTTC.

The chain joins TRBV30 to TRBJ2-7, with TRBD2 identical over 11 bases. The V and J ends lost 2 bases and 4 bases, in that order; junction bases with no gene match: 4. The CDR3 covers 14 residues. Looked up from germline, CDR1 is GTSNPN and CDR2 is SVGIG (reference sequence). CDR3 loop: CAWSYGTSGYEQYV. The CDR3 coding sequence is TGTGCCTGGAGTTATGGGACTAGCGGTTACGAGCAGTACGTC.

The V call is TRBV7-2, the J call TRBJ2-5; TRBD2 matches at 8 bases. Germline V CDR1 and CDR2: SGHTA, FQGNSA. J was trimmed by 4 bases and V by 3 bases; bases with no gene match: 16. This CDR3 is built from 18 residues. CDR3 sequence: CASSFGSKPGLEVETQYF. The CDR3 region has the DNA TGTGCCAGCAGCTTCGGATCAAAACCGGGACTAGAAGTAGAGACCCAGTACTTC.

This clone was picked up many times. The chain couples TRBV5-6 to TRBJ1-5; 7 bases are shared with TRBD1. The CDR3 runs to 15 residues. CDR1 and CDR2 (germline): SGHDT, YYEEEE. V was pared by 6 bases and J by 2 bases, with 8 bases of the junction left unmatched. The CDR3 here is CASTTQGRGNQPQHF. The CDR3, as DNA: TGTGCCAGCACCACACAGGGGCGCGGCAATCAGCCCCAGCATTTT.

As concerns this clone: A read error may account for a junction end that differs from germline. The CDR3 spells CASSYSNYGYPF. CDR3 nucleotides: TGTGCCAGCAGTTACTCAAACTATGGCTACCCCTTC. The chain has TRBV6-5 and TRBJ1-2; D is uncertain. Germline V gives CDR1 MNHEY, CDR2 SVGAGI. The CDR3 has 12 amino acids.

The chain recombines TRBV9 with TRBJ2-3; D may be TRBD2 (6 bases). The CDR3 is 18 amino acids. The germline V gene has CDR1 SGDLS and CDR2 YYNGEE. V was trimmed by 3 bases and J by 4 bases, leaving 24 bases between them. The CDR3 reads CASSGQRVAEPGSDTQYF. Here the CDR3 DNA reads TGTGCCAGCAGCGGCCAGCGGGTAGCGGAACCAGGCTCAGATACGCAGTATTTT.